This T cell receptor (beta chain) was sequenced during a study of long-term antiretroviral therapy in people with HIV (dated by TCRdb to between 2021 and 2024). Study-wide context: The earliest samples were collected about a decade before the 2015 WHO recommendation for immediate ART, when ART was typically delayed until CD4 counts fell. A retrospective serial study tested whether changes in peripheral blood TRB repertoire composition and diversity were associated with ART initiation and durable HIV suppression. From 25 to 30 adults with confirmed HIV infection, the cohort provided 192 cryopreserved PBMC samples, gathered serially across a mean of approximately six years (range 1-12). Of the 30 participants with HIV, fewer than twelve were female. No cross-contamination during QIAcube processing turned up in test extractions that ran a monoclonal T-cell line alongside about 35 polyclonal samples. The study at large found these results: CDR3 length ranges in HIV repertoires were narrower than in controls, and network structure suggested an antigen-experienced repertoire with only a slight naive shift after ART. Expanded TRB clones identified before ART initiation dominated the repertoire at all time points, although this dominance fluctuated and declined in many PLHIV after ART. Inferences about post-ART repertoire changes are limited because no data were available on ART adherence, viral resistance or therapy changes. Limited PBMC availability meant only the TCR beta chain was sequenced, without alpha chain pairing. Samples dated from 2004 to 2017, and the ART regimens used may be less effective than current ones. Because cell numbers in pre-ART samples were limited, unsorted PBMC were profiled instead of sorted CD4+ and CD8+ T cells. Starting ART was linked to a significant rise in TRB diversity, yet even after long-term ART the diversity remained significantly lower than in transplant donor controls.

The immunoSEQ hsTCRB v3.0 assay was used at survey level resolution to sequence the TRB variable region. A depth of roughly 35,000-55,000 T-cell genomes per sample was targeted for TRB sequencing. Pooled TRB libraries were sequenced on an Illumina MiSeq with a v3 150-cycle kit. The paper's processing steps were these. Repertoire analysis was run in R within a reproducible Nextflow workflow that covered QC, data transformation and analysis. LymphoSeq2, an R package for exploring AIRR-Seq data, was used to implement custom analyses. A few samples yielding fewer than 5000 total TRB sequences were excluded, leaving 188 analyzed HIV repertoires. Among the approximately 180 retained HIV repertoires, roughly 60 were collected before ART initiation and 120 to 140 were collected after ART initiation. Each repertoire was downsampled to 5000 TRB nucleotide sequences, and summary statistics were averaged across 100 downsampling iterations. The analysis kept only TRB sequences whose CDR3 regions were at least seven amino acids long. A Shannon entropy-derived clonality score and the Gini coefficient were used to measure diversity. Repertoire networks linked the top 5000 CDR3 amino acid sequences whenever two sequences differed by an edit distance of one. Antigen specificity groups and MHC restriction were predicted for TRB CDR3 amino acid sequences with GLIPH2. CDR3 amino acid sequences were matched against VDJdb and McPAS-TCR to flag known CMV, EBV, HIV or tissue antigen associations. Pre-ART, post-ART and control groups were compared with Wilcoxon signed-rank tests and Holm-Bonferroni correction. Not all clones reach the TCRdb copy of this immuneACCESS table, which keeps in-frame sequences only. Checked studies attribute under half of the gap to unresolved V genes and leave the rest unexplained. The V and J calls and the clone size are those of that table, but D and trimming were determined from the DNA. Within this sample are about 20,000 clones, with roughly 84% of them counted one time only. Clones ranked in the top ten supply roughly 10% of the sample.

Inclusion was restricted to participants for whom at least one PBMC sample before ART initiation and at least two post-ART samples were available. All participants with HIV were treated in the United States of America. Before DNA extraction, cryopreserved samples of 1-10 million PBMC were thawed and washed. At the time of the earliest PBMC sample, participants with HIV were aged between about 20 and 54 years. Per participant, PBMC samples came from 1-4 timepoints prior to ART initiation and 2-8 timepoints following ART initiation, for a median of 7 samples. Serial HIV viral load, CD4+ T-cell count, ART history and demographic data were obtained for every participant. Genomic DNA was extracted from unsorted PBMC with a Qiagen kit on a QIAcube, processed in batches of 12 samples. There are 14 amino acids in the CDR3, from cysteine to phenylalanine inclusive. Just CDR3 DNA is preserved here, 42 bases in frame from base 1. CDR1 and CDR2 were assigned from the germline V gene as MGHRA and YSYEKL. Trimming takes 4 bases off V and 7 bases off J; junction bases not matched to a gene: 3.

Comments on this clone: The antigen it binds to is not known. No much larger clone exists at a distance of one base, and base qualities are not known.

Material: unsorted PBMCs, obtained 2.4 years after starting antiretroviral therapy. Recombination connected TRBV4-1 to TRBJ2-2, and 10 junctional nucleotides match TRBD2. This receptor was obtained from a man in his forties with HIV. The DNA sequence is TGCGCCAGCAGCCCTAGCGGGGGTAACGGGGAGCTGTTTTTT. This encodes CASSPSGGNGELFF.